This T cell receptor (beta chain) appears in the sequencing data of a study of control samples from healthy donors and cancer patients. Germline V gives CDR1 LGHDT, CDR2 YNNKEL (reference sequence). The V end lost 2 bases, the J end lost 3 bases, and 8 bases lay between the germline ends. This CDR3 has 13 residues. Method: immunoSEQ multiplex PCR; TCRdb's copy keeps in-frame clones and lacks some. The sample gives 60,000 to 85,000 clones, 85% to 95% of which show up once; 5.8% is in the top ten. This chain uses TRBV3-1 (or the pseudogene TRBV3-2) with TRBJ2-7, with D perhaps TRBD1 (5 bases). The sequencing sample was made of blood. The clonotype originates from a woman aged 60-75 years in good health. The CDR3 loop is CASSQRGNYEQYF. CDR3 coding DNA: TGTGCCAGCAGCCAAAGGGGAAACTACGAGCAGTACTTC.